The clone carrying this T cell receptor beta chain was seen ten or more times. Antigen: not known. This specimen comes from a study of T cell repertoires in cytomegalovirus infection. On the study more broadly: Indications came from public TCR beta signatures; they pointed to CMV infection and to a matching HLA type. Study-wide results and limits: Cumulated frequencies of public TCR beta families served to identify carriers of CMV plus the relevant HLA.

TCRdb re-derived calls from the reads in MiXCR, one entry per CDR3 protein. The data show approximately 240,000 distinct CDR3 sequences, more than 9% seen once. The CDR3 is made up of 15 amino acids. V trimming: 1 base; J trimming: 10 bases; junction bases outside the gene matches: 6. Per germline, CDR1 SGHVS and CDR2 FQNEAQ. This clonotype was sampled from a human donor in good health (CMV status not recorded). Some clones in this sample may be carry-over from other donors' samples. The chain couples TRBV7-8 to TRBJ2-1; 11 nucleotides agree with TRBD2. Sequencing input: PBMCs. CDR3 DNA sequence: TGTGCCAGCAGCTTAGACACTAGCGGGAGTGGCGAGCAGTTCTTC. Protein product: CASSLDTSGSGEQFF.